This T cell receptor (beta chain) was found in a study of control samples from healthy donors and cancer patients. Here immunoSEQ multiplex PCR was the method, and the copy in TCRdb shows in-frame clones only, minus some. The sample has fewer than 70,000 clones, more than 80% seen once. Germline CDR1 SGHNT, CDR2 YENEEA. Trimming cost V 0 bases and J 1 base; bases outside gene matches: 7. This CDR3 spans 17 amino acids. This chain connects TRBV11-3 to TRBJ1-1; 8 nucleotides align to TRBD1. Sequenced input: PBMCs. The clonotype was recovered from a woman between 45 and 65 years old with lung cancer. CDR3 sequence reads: CASSLEGRQGPNTEAFF. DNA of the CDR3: TGTGCCAGCAGCTTAGAGGGCCGACAGGGGCCGAACACTGAAGCTTTCTTT.